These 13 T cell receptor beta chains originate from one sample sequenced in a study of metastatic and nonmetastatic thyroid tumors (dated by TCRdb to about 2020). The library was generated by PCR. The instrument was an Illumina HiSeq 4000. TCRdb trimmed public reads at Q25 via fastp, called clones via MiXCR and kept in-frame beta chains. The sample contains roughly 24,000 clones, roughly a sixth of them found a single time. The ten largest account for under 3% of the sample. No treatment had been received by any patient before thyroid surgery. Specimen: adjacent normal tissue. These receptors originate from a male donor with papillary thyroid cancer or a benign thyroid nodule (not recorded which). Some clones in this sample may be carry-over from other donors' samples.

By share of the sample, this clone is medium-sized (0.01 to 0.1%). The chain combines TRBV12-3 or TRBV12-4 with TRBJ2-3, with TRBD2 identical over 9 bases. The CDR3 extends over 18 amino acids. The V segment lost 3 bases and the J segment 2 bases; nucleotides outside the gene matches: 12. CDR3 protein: CASSFDLAGRGYTDTQYF. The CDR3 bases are TGTGCCAGCAGTTTTGATCTAGCGGGAAGGGGTTACACAGATACGCAGTATTTT.

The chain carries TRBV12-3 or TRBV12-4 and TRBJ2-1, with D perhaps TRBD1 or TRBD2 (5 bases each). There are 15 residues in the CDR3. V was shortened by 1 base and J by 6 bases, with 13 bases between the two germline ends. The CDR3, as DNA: TGTGCCAGCAGTTTAGGTTCTCGAGGGGTCAATGAGCAGTTCTTC. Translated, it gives CASSLGSRGVNEQFF.

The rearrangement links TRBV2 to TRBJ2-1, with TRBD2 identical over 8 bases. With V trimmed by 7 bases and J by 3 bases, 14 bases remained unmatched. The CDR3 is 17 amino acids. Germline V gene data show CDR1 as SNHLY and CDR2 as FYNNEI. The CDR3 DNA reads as TGTGCCAGCATTGGAGCGCTTGAGCGGGAGATCTACAATGAGCAGTTCTTC. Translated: CASIGALEREIYNEQFF.

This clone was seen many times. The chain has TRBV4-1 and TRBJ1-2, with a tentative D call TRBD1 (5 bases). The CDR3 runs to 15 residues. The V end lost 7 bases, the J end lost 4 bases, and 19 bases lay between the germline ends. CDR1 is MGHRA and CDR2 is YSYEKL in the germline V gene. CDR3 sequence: CASTQKTGTFYGYTF. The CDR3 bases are TGCGCCAGCACCCAGAAGACCGGGACTTTCTATGGCTACACCTTC.

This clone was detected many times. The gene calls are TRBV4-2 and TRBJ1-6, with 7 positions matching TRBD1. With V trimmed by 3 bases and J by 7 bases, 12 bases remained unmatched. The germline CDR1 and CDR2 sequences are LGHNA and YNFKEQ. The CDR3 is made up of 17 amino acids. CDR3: CASSQGLAGGGNSPLHF. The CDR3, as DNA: TGTGCCAGCAGCCAGGGGCTGGCAGGGGGGGGCAATTCACCCCTCCACTTT.

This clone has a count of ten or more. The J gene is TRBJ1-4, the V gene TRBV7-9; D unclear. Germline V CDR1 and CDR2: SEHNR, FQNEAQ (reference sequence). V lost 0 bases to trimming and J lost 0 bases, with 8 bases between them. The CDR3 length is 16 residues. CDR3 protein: CASSLAQVATNEKLFF. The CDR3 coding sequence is TGTGCCAGCAGCTTAGCCCAGGTTGCAACTAATGAAAAACTGTTTTTT.

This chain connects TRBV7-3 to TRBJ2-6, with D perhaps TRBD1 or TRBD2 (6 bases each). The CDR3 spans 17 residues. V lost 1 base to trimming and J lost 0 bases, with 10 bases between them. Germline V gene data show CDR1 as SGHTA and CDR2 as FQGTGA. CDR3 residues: CASSLMGGSSGANVLTF. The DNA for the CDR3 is TGTGCCAGCAGCTTAATGGGGGGCAGCTCTGGGGCCAACGTCCTGACTTTC.

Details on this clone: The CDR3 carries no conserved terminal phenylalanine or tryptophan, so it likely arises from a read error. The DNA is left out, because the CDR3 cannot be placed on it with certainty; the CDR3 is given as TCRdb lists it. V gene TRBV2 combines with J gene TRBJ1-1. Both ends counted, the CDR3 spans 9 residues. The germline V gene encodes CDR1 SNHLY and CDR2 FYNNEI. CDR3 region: CASSEKMFT.

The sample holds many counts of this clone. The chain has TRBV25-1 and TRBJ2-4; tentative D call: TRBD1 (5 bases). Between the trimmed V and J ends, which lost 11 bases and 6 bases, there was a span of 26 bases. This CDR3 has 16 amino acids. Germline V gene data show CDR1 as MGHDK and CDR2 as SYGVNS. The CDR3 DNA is TGTGCCTTCCCAATATGGCTGGCAGGGCCGGGAAACATTCAGTACTTC. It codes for CAFPIWLAGPGNIQYF.

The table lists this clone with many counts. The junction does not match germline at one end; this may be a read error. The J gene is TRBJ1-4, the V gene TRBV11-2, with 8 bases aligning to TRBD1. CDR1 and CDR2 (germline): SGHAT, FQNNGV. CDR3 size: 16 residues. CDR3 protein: CASSLDPGQGNEKLFF. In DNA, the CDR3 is TGTGCCAGCAGCCTAGATCCAGGACAGGGTAATGAAAAACTGTTTTTT. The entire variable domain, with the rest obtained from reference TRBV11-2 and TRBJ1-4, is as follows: EAGVAQSPRYKIIEKRQSVAFWCNPISGHATLYWYQQILGQGPKLLIQFQNNGVVDDSQLPKDRFSAERLKGVDSTLKIQPAKLEDSAVYLCASSLDPGQGNEKLFFGSGTQLSVL.

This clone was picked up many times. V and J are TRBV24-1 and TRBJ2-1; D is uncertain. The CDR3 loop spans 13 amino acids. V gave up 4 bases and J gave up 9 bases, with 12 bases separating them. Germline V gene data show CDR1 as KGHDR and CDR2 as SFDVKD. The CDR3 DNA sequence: TGTGCCACCAGTGACTCGGACGCCCCTGAGCAGTTCTTC. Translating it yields CATSDSDAPEQFF.

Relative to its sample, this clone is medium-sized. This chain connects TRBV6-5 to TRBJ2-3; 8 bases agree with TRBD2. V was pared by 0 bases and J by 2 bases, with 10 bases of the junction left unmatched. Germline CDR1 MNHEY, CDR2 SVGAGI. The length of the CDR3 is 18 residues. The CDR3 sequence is CASSYSASGGLYTDTQYF. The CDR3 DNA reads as TGTGCCAGCAGTTACTCTGCCAGCGGGGGCCTCTACACAGATACGCAGTATTTT.

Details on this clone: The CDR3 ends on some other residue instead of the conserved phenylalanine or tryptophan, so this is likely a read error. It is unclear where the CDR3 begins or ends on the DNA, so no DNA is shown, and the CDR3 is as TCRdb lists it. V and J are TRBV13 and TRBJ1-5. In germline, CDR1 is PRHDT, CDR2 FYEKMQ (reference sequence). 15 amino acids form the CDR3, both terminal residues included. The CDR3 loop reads CASTRASHSNQPQLY.